This T cell receptor (beta chain) emerged from a study of early T cells in non-severe SARS-CoV-2 infection. Individual cDNA molecules carried attached unique molecular identifiers. Via MiXCR, TCRdb re-called the 5' RACE reads, giving one row per CDR3 protein. The data show 65,000 to 75,000 distinct CDR3 sequences, roughly an eighth seen once. The source is an adult who was a healthcare worker with PCR-confirmed SARS-CoV-2 infection or an uninfected control (not recorded which). Sequencing was carried out using whole blood.

CDR3 residues: CASRRGLAGVEQYF. CDR3 sequence (DNA): TGTGCAAGTCGCAGGGGACTAGCGGGAGTCGAGCAGTACTTC. The genes are TRBV12-2 and TRBJ2-7; the table's D gene call, TRBD2, was not cross checked with the DNA. TRBV12-2 is tagged as a pseudogene. This CDR3 contains 14 residues.